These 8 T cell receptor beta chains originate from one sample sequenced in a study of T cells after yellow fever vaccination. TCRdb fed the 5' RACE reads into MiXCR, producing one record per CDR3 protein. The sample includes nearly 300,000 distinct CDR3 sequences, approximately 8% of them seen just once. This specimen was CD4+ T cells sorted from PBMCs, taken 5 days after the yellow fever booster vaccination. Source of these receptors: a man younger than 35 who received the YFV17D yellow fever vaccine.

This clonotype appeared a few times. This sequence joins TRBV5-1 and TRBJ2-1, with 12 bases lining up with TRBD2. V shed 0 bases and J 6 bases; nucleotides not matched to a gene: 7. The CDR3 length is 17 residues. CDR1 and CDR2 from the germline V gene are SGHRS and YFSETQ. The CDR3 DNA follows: TGCGCCAGCAGCTTGGGGGTGACTAGCGGGGGACCCAATGAGCAGTTCTTC. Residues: CASSLGVTSGGPNEQFF.

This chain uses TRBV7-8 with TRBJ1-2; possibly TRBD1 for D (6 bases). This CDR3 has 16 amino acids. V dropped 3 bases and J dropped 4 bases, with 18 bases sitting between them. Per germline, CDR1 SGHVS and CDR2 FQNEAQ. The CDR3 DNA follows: TGTGCCAGCAGCTTGGTGGGTGGGGGCGCTGGCTATGGCTACACCTTC. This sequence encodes CASSLVGGGAGYGYTF.

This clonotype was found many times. As DNA, the CDR3 is TGCAGCGTTCCCCTACCTCCTCGGAGCTCCTACGAGCAGTACGTC. It yields the protein CSVPLPPRSSYEQYV. The chain uses TRBV29-1 and TRBJ2-7; D is ambiguous. Germline lookup yields CDR1 SQVTM and CDR2 ANQGSEA. The CDR3 has 15 amino acids. The V gene lost 5 bases and the J gene lost 0 bases, with 17 bases spanning the gap.

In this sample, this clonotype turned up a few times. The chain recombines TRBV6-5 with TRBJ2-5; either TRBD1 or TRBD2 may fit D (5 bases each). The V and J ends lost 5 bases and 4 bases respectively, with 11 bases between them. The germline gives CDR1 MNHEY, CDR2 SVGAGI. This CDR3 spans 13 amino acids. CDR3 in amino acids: CASSGDLGETQYF. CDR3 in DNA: TGTGCCAGCAGTGGGGACCTCGGAGAGACCCAGTACTTC.

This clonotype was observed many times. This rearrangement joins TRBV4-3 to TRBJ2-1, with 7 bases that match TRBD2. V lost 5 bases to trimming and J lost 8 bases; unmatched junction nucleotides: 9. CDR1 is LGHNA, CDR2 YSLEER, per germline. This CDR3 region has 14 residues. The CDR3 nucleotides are TGCGCCAGCAGCACGGAACGAGGGAGGGATGAGCAGTTCTTC. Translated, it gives CASSTERGRDEQFF.

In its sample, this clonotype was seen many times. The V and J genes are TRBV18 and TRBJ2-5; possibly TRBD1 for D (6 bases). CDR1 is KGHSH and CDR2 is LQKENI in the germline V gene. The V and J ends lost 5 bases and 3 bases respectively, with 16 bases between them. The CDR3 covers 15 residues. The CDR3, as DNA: TGTGCCAGCTCAGGCGAGGGGGTCTGGGAAGAGACCCAGTACTTC. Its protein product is CASSGEGVWEETQYF.

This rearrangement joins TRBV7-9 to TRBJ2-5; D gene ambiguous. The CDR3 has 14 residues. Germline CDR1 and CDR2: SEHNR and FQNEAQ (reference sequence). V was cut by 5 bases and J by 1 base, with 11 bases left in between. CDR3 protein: CASSPTRSQETQYF. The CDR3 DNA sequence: TGTGCCAGCAGCCCCACAAGGAGCCAAGAGACCCAGTACTTC.

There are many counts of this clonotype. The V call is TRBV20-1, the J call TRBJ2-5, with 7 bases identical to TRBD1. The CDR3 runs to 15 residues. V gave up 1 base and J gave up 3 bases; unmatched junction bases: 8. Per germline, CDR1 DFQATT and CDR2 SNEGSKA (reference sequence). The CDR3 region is CSARGRTGREETQYF. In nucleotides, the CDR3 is TGCAGTGCTAGAGGGAGGACAGGACGTGAAGAGACCCAGTACTTC.